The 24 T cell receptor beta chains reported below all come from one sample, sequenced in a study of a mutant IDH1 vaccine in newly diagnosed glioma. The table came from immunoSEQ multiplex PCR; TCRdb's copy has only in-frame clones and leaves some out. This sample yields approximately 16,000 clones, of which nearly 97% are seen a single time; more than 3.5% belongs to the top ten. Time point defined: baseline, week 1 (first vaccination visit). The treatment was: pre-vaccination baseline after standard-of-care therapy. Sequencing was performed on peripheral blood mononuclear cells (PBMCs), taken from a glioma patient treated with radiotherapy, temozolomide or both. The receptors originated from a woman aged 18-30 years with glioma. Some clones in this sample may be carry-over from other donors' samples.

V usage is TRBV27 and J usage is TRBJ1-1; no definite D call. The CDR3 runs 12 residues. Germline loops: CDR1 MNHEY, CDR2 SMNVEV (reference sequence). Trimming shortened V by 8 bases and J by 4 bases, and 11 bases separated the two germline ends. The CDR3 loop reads CASGLRLTEAFF. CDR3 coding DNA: TGTGCCAGCGGCCTCCGGCTCACTGAAGCTTTCTTT.

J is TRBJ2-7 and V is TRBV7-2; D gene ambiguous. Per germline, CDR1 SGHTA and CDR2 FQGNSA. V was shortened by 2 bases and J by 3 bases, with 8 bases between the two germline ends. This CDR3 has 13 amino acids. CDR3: CASSLIPLYEQYF. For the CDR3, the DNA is TGTGCCAGCAGCTTAATCCCTCTCTACGAGCAGTACTTC.

The CDR3 nucleotides are TGTGCCATCAGTGAGGAACCACCGGGACCGGGAGGCGAGCAGTACTTC. Its protein product is CAISEEPPGPGGEQYF. V gene TRBV10-3 combines with J gene TRBJ2-7; 7 bases match TRBD2. Germline V gives CDR1 ENHRY, CDR2 SYGVKD. V was clipped by 2 bases and J by 6 bases; unmatched bases: 13. This CDR3 region has 16 residues.

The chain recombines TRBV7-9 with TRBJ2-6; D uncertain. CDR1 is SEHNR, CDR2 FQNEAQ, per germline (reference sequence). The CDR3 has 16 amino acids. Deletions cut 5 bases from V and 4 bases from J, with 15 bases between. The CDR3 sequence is CASSHPSPAGANVLTF. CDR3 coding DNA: TGTGCCAGCAGCCATCCCTCACCGGCGGGGGCCAACGTCCTGACTTTC.

CDR3 nucleotide sequence: TGTGCCTGGAGGGGTGGGCAAACCCCTGAAGCTTTCTTT. It yields the protein CAWRGGQTPEAFF. This rearrangement joins TRBV30 to TRBJ1-1, with D hard to call. The V gene lost 3 bases and the J gene lost 6 bases, with 14 bases spanning the gap. Germline-derived CDR1 and CDR2 are GTSNPN and SVGIG (reference sequence). This CDR3 contains 13 residues.

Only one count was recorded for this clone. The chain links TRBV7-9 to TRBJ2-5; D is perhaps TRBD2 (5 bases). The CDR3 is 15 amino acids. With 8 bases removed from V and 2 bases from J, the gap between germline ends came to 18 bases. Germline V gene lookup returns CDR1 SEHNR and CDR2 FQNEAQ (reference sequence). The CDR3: CASVRRERSQETQYF. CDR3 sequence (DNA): TGTGCCAGCGTTCGACGGGAAAGAAGTCAAGAGACCCAGTACTTC.

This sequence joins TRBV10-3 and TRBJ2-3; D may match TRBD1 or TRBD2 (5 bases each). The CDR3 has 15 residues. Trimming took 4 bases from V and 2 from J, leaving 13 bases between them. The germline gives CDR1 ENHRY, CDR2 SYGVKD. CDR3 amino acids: CAISAWDGDTDTQYF. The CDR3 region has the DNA TGTGCCATCAGTGCGTGGGACGGTGACACAGATACGCAGTATTTT.

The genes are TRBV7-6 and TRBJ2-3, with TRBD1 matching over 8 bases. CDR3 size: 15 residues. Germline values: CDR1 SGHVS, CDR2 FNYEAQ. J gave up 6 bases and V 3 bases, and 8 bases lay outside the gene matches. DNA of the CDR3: TGTGCCAGCAGCTTCTTGGACAGGGACCGGGATACGCAGTATTTT. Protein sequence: CASSFLDRDRDTQYF.

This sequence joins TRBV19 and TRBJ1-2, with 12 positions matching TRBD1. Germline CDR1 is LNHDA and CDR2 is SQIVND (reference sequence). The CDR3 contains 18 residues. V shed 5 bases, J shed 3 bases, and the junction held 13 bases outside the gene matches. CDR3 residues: CASSLRIGTGGVHYGYTF. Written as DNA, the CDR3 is TGTGCCAGTAGTCTACGGATTGGGACAGGGGGCGTCCACTATGGCTACACCTTC.

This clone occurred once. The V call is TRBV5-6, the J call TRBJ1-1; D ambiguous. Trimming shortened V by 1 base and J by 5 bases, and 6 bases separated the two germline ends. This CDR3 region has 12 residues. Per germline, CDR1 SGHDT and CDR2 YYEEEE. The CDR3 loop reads CASSLYGTEAFF. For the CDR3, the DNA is TGTGCCAGCAGCTTGTACGGGACTGAAGCTTTCTTT.

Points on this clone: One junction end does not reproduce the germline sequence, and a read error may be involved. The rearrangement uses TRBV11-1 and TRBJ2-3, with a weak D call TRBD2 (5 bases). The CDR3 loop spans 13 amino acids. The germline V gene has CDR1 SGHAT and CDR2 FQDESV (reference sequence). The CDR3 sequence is CASGLLVSDTQYF. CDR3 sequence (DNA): TGTGCCAGCGGCTTACTAGTTTCAGATACGCAGTATTTT.

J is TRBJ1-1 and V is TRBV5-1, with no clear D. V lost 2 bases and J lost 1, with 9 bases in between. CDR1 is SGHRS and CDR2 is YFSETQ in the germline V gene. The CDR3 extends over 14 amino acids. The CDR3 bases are TGCGCCAGCAGCTTCCAGACGGCGAACACTGAAGCTTTCTTT. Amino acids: CASSFQTANTEAFF.

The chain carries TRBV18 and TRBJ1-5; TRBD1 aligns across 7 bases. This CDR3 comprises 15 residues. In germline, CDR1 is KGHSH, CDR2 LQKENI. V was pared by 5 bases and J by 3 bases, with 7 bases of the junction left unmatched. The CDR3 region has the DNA TGTGCCAGCTCATCGGAGACAGGGCCCAATCAGCCCCAGCATTTT. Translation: CASSSETGPNQPQHF.

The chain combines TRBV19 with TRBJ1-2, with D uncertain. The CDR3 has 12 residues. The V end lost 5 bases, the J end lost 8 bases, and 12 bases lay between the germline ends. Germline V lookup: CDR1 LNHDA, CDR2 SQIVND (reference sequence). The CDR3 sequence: CASSAPLGGYTF. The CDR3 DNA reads TGTGCCAGTAGTGCCCCTTTGGGGGGCTACACCTTC.

CDR3 residues: CASSRGLEEQYF. The CDR3 DNA is TGTGCCAGCAGCAGGGGGCTAGAGGAGCAGTACTTC. The genes are TRBV6-5 and TRBJ2-7; 8 nucleotides match TRBD1. The CDR3 totals 12 residues. Per germline, CDR1 MNHEY and CDR2 SVGAGI. Losses at the gene ends were 6 bases for V and 7 bases for J; bases not matched to a gene: 5.

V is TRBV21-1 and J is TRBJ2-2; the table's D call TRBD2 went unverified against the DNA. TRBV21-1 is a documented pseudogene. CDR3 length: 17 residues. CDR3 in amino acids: CASSQVIGGPNTGELFF. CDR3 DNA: TGTGCCAGCAGCCAGGTGATTGGAGGACCGAACACCGGGGAGCTGTTTTTT.

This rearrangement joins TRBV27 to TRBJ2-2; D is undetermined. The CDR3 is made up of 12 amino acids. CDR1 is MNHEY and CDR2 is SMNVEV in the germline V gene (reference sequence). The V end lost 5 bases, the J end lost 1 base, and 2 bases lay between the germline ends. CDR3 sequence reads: CASSMNTGELFF. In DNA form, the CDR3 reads TGTGCCAGCAGTATGAACACCGGGGAGCTGTTTTTT.

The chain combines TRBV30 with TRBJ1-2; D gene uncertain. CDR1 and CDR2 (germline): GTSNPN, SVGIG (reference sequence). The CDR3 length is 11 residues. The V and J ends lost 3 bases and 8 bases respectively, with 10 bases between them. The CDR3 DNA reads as TGTGCCTGGAGGGTGGGAGGAGGCTACACCTTC. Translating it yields CAWRVGGGYTF.

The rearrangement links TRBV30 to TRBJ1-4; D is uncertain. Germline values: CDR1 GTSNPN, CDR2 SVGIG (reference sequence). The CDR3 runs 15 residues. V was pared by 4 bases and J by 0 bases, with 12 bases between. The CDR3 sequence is CAWTADLATNEKLFF. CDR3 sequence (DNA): TGTGCCTGGACCGCTGACCTTGCAACTAATGAAAAACTGTTTTTT.

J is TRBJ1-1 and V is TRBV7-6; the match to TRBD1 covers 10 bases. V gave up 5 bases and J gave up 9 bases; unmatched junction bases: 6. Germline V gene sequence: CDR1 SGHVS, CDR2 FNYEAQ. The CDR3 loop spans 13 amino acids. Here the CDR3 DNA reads TGTGCCAGCAGCAGGACAGGGGGACAGAAAGCTTTCTTT. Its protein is CASSRTGGQKAFF. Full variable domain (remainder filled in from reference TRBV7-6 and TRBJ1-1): GAGVSQSPRYKVTKRGQDVALRCDPISGHVSLYWYRQALGQGPEFLTYFNYEAQQDKSGLPNDRFSAERPEGSISTLTIQRTEQRDSAMYRCASSRTGGQKAFFGQGTRLTVV.

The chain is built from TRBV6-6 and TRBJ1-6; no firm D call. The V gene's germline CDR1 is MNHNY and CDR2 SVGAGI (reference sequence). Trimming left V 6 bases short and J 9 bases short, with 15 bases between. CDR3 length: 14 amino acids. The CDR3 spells CASSITRGSSPLHF. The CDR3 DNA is TGTGCCAGCAGCATTACACGCGGGTCTTCACCCCTCCACTTT.

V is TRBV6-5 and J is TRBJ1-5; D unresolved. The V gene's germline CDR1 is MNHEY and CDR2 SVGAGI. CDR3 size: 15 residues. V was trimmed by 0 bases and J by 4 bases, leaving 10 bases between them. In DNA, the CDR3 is TGTGCCAGCAGTTACTCTGGCAGGCTAAATCAGCCCCAGCATTTT. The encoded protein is CASSYSGRLNQPQHF.

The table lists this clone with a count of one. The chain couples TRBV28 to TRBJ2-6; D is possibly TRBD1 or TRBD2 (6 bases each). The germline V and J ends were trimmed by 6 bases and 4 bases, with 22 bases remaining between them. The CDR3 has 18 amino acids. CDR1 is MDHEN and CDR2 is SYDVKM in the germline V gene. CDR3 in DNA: TGTGCCAGCAGCAATCCGGAGGTTACGGGGGCCGGGGCCAACGTCCTGACTTTC. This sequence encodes CASSNPEVTGAGANVLTF.

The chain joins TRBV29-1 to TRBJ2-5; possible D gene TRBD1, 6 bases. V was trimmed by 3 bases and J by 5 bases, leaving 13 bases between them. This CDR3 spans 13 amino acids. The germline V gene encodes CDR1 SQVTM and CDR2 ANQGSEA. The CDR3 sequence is CSVEGRGGETQYF. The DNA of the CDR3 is TGCAGCGTTGAGGGCAGGGGCGGGGAGACCCAGTACTTC.